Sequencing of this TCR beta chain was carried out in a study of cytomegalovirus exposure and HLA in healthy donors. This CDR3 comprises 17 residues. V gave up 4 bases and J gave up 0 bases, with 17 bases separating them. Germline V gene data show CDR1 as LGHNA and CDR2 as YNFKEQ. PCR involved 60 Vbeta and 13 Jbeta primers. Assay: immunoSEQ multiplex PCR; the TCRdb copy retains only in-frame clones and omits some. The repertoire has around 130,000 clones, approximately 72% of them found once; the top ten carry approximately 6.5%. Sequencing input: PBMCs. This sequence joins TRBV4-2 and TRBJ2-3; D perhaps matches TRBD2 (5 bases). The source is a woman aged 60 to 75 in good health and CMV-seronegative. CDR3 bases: TGTGCCAGCAGCCCCACCGGTGCGGGTGGGAGCACAGATACGCAGTATTTT. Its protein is CASSPTGAGGSTDTQYF.